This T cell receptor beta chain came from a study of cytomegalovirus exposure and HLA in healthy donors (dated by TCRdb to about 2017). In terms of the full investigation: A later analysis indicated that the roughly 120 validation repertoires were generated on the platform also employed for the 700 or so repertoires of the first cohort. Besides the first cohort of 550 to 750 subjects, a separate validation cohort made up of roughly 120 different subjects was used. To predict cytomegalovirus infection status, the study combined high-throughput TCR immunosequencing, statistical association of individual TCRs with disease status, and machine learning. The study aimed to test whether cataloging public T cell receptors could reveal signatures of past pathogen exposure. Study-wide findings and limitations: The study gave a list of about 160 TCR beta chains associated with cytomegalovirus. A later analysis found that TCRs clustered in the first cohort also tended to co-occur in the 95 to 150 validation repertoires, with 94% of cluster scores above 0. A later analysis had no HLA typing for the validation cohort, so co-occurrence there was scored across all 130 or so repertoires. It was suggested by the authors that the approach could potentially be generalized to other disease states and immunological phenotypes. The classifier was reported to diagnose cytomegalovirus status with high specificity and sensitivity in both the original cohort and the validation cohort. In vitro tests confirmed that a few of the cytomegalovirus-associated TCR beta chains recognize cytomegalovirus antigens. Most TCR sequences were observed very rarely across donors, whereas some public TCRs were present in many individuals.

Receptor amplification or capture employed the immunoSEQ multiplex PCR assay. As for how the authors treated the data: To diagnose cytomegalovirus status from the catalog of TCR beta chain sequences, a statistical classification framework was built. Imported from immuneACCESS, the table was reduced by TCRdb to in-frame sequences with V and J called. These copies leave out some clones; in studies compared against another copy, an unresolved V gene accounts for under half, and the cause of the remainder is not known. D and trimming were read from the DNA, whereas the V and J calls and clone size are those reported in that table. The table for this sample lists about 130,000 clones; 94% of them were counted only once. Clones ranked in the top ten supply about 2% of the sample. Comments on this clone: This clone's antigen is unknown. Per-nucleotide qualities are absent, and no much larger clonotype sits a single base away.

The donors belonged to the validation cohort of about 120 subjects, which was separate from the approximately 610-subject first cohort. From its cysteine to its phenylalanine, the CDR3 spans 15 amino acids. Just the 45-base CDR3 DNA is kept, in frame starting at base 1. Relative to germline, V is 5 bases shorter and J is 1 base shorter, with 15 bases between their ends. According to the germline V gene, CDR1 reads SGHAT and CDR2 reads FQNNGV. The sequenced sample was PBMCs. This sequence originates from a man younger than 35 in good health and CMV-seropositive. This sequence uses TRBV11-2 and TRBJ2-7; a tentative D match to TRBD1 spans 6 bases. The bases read TGTGCCAGCAGCCTGAGAGGGGGAGATTCCTACGAGCAGTACTTC. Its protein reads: CASSLRGGDSYEQYF.